This TCR beta chain was sequenced during a study of tumor and adjacent non-tumor tissue in lung cancer. For the study at large: Aged about 31 to 80 years, patients included fewer than 11 men and five or six women with stage I to III disease. Samples averaged approximately 3.9 million productive TCRbeta reads each. General study findings and limits: TCR diversity was significantly greater in tumor than normal lung tissue.

Three rounds of nested PCR, following a modified ARM-PCR protocol, produced the TCRbeta library. TCRdb analysed the multiplex PCR reads with MiXCR anew, one entry per CDR3 protein. The top ten hold just over 20% of the sample, which has about 86,000 distinct CDR3 sequences, approximately 73% seen once. In this sample, this clonotype turned up once. Its antigen is not identified. Likely a read error: the CDR3 ends without its conserved phenylalanine or tryptophan. This sample's RNA came from whole unsorted tissue. More than 3 cm separated this lung sample from the edge of the tumor. Donors were chemotherapy-naive, newly diagnosed lung cancer surgical patients in China, August–late 2014. The receptor was isolated from a woman in her forties or fifties with non-small cell lung cancer. The source material was distant non-tumor lung tissue.

The CDR3 sequence is CATSPNGRDYNEQFL. The CDR3, as DNA: TGTGCCACCAGTCCGAATGGACGGGACTACAATGAGCAGTTCCTC. This sequence joins TRBV24-1 and TRBJ2-1, with a tentative D call TRBD2 (5 bases). CDR1 and CDR2 (germline): KGHDR, SFDVKD. Trimming shortened V by 6 bases and J by 3 bases, and 14 bases separated the two germline ends. This CDR3 comprises 15 residues.